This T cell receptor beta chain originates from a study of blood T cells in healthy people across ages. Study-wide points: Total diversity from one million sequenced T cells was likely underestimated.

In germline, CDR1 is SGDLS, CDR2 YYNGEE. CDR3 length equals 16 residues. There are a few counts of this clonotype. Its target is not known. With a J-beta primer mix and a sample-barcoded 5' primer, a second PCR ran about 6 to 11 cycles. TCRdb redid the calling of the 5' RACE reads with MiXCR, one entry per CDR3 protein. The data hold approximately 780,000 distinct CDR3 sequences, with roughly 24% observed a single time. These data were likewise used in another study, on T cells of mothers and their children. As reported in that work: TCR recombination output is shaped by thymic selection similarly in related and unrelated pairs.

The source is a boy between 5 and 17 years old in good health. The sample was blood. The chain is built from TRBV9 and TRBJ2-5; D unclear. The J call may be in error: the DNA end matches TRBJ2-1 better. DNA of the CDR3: TGTGCCAGCAGCGTAGATCAAGGGTTTGATGTCTATGAGCAGTTCTTC. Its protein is CASSVDQGFDVYEQFF.